This passage covers 19 T cell receptor beta chains from one sample sequenced in a study of neoadjuvant anti-PD-1 for oral cavity cancer. The method was immunoSEQ multiplex PCR; TCRdb's version includes in-frame clones alone and lacks a portion of them. The table records tens of thousands of clones, 80% to 90% of them present only once. The starting material was PBMCs, obtained before nivolumab (anti-PD-1) treatment. These receptors were taken from a person between 40 and 85 years old with oral cavity squamous cell carcinoma.

This clone was seen only a few times. The genes are TRBV9 and TRBJ1-1; a weak D match, TRBD1 (5 bases). The CDR3 totals 18 residues. Trimming stripped 4 bases from V and 4 bases from J, with 26 bases between. CDR1 and CDR2 from the germline V gene are SGDLS and YYNGEE. The CDR3: CASSTYGGGVDRVTEAFF. The DNA for the CDR3 is TGTGCCAGCAGCACCTATGGGGGAGGGGTGGATCGAGTCACTGAAGCTTTCTTT.

The gene calls are TRBV7-6 and TRBJ1-2; the D gene is possibly TRBD1 (5 bases). The germline CDR1 and CDR2 sequences are SGHVS and FNYEAQ. Trimming shortened V by 3 bases and J by 5 bases, and 13 bases separated the two germline ends. The CDR3 has 14 residues. This CDR3 is CASSFKERGYGYTF. CDR3 bases: TGTGCCAGCAGCTTTAAGGAAAGGGGATATGGCTACACCTTC.

This chain links TRBV7-2 with TRBJ2-2; D not resolved. V was clipped by 11 bases and J by 4 bases, with 14 bases between them. The CDR3 loop spans 13 amino acids. The germline gives CDR1 SGHTA, CDR2 FQGNSA. The CDR3 loop reads CASRTQATGELFF. CDR3 nucleotides: TGTGCCTCCCGGACCCAAGCCACCGGGGAGCTGTTTTTT. Full variable domain (remainder filled in from reference TRBV7-2 and TRBJ2-2): GAGVSQSPSNKVTEKGKDVELRCDPISGHTALYWYRQSLGQGLEFLIYFQGNSAPDKSGLPSDRFSAERTGGSVSTLTIQRTQQEDSAVYLCASRTQATGELFFGEGSRLTVL.

This rearrangement joins TRBV5-4 to TRBJ2-7; D might be TRBD1 (6 bases). This CDR3 contains 13 residues. Germline values: CDR1 SGHNT, CDR2 YYREEE (reference sequence). V dropped 1 base and J dropped 2 bases, with 7 bases sitting between them. The CDR3 region is CASSLTGTYEQYF. The CDR3 nucleotides read TGTGCCAGCAGCTTGACAGGGACCTACGAGCAGTACTTC.

This clone was seen a few times. This chain joins TRBV5-1 and TRBJ1-2, with 9 bases lining up with TRBD1. Germline values: CDR1 SGHRS, CDR2 YFSETQ. V dropped 4 bases and J dropped 1; count of bases not matched to a gene: 5. This CDR3 contains 15 residues. CDR3 bases: TGCGCCAGCAGCACCCAGACAGGGGGTAACTATGGCTACACCTTC. The encoded protein is CASSTQTGGNYGYTF. Full variable domain (outside the CDR3, taken from reference TRBV5-1 and TRBJ1-2): KAGVTQTPRYLIKTRGQQVTLSCSPISGHRSVSWYQQTPGQGLQFLFEYFSETQRNKGNFPGRFSGRQFSNSRSEMNVSTLELGDSALYLCASSTQTGGNYGYTFGSGTRLTVV.

This chain uses TRBV2 with TRBJ2-3; D remains ambiguous. Per germline, CDR1 SNHLY and CDR2 FYNNEI. The CDR3 covers 11 residues. V was cut by 4 bases and J by 8 bases, with 7 bases left in between. This CDR3 is CASSGIGTQYF. The DNA for the CDR3 is TGTGCCAGCAGTGGGATAGGTACGCAGTATTTT.

This chain connects TRBV10-2 to TRBJ1-2; tentative D call: TRBD1 (6 bases). The V end was cut by 0 bases, the J end by 8 bases, with 13 bases between. CDR1 is WSHSY, CDR2 SAAADI, per germline. This CDR3 is built from 14 residues. DNA for the CDR3: TGCGCCAGCAGTGAGTCAGGGGGAGTTCTAGGCTACACCTTC. Amino acid sequence: CASSESGGVLGYTF.

The chain has TRBV9 and TRBJ1-5; 8 bases line up with TRBD1. CDR1 SGDLS and CDR2 YYNGEE come from the germline V gene. The V and J ends lost 0 bases and 5 bases, in that order; junction bases with no gene match: 4. This CDR3 has 15 amino acids. The CDR3 coding sequence is TGTGCCAGCAGCGTAGATCCACAGGGGGATCAGCCCCAGCATTTT. Protein sequence: CASSVDPQGDQPQHF.

The V call is TRBV11-2, the J call TRBJ2-3; maybe TRBD2 (5 bases). Germline CDR1 is SGHAT and CDR2 is FQNNGV. The CDR3 totals 18 residues. V lost 5 bases and J 0 bases, leaving 21 bases between the germline ends. The CDR3 sequence is CASSPVKGPRGSTDTQYF. CDR3 DNA: TGTGCCAGCAGCCCCGTCAAAGGACCCCGAGGGAGCACAGATACGCAGTATTTT.

The chain is built from TRBV7-9 and TRBJ1-1; no definite D call. The germline V gene encodes CDR1 SEHNR and CDR2 FQNEAQ (reference sequence). V dropped 5 bases and J dropped 7 bases, with 11 bases sitting between them. There are 12 residues in the CDR3. DNA of the CDR3: TGTGCCAGCAGCCCATGGCGGGTTGAAGCTTTCTTT. This encodes CASSPWRVEAFF.

The V call is TRBV5-1, the J call TRBJ1-3; tentative D call: TRBD1 (5 bases). The V end was cut by 0 bases, the J end by 0 bases, with 13 bases between. The CDR3 has 17 amino acids. The germline V gene encodes CDR1 SGHRS and CDR2 YFSETQ. The CDR3 coding sequence is TGCGCCAGCAGCTTGGTACGAGAACAGGCCTCTGGAAACACCATATATTTT. It is translated as CASSLVREQASGNTIYF.

The chain recombines TRBV4-2 with TRBJ2-7; 12 bases line up with TRBD2. V shed 0 bases, J shed 8 bases, and the junction held 11 bases outside the gene matches. The CDR3 is 17 amino acids. Germline V gene sequence: CDR1 LGHNA, CDR2 YNFKEQ. The CDR3 DNA reads as TGTGCCAGCAGCCAAGACTATAGGGGGACTAGCGGGTTCCAGCAGTACTTC. It is translated as CASSQDYRGTSGFQQYF.

This clone came up once. The CDR3, as DNA: TGCGCCAGCAGTGAGTTACCGGGGAACACTGAAGCTTTCTTT. Its protein product is CASSELPGNTEAFF. This chain connects TRBV10-2 to TRBJ1-1, with D unresolved. V was shortened by 1 base and J by 1 base, with 7 bases between the two germline ends. The CDR3 totals 14 residues. CDR1 and CDR2 (germline): WSHSY, SAAADI.

The chain employs TRBV9 and TRBJ2-7; 7 positions agree with TRBD2. From germline, CDR1 is SGDLS and CDR2 YYNGEE. CDR3 length: 15 amino acids. Trimming took 4 bases from V and 2 from J; bases not matched to a gene: 9. The DNA of the CDR3 is TGTGCCAGCAGCCCAACTCCTAGCGGAACCTACGAGCAGTACTTC. Translation gives CASSPTPSGTYEQYF.

The chain couples TRBV7-6 to TRBJ1-2; unclear D gene. Trimming took 1 base from V and 4 from J, leaving 10 bases between them. This CDR3 is 14 amino acids long. Germline V lookup: CDR1 SGHVS, CDR2 FNYEAQ. CDR3 in amino acids: CASSLGASLYGYTF. CDR3 nucleotide sequence: TGTGCCAGCAGCTTAGGCGCCAGCCTCTATGGCTACACCTTC. The full variable domain, rest sourced from reference TRBV7-6 and TRBJ1-2, is GAGVSQSPRYKVTKRGQDVALRCDPISGHVSLYWYRQALGQGPEFLTYFNYEAQQDKSGLPNDRFSAERPEGSISTLTIQRTEQRDSAMYRCASSLGASLYGYTFGSGTRLTVV.

This chain links TRBV5-6 with TRBJ2-6, with 7 bases identical to TRBD1. CDR3 size: 17 residues. CDR1 and CDR2 (germline): SGHDT, YYEEEE. Unmatched junction bases numbered 6, after V lost 3 bases and J lost 0 bases. CDR3 in amino acids: CASSSGQRVSGANVLTF. The CDR3 bases are TGTGCCAGCAGCTCGGGACAGAGGGTCTCTGGGGCCAACGTCCTGACTTTC.

The chain couples TRBV7-6 to TRBJ2-7; D call uncertain. This CDR3 contains 13 residues. In germline, CDR1 is SGHVS, CDR2 FNYEAQ. Trimming removed 5 bases from V and 7 bases from J, with 15 bases in between. CDR3 loop: CASSPIFSREQYF. The CDR3 DNA follows: TGTGCCAGCAGCCCCATTTTTAGCCGGGAGCAGTACTTC.

The chain couples TRBV10-2 to TRBJ2-1, with TRBD2 identical over 8 bases. V trimming: 6 bases; J trimming: 4 bases; junction bases outside the gene matches: 5. From germline, CDR1 is WSHSY and CDR2 SAAADI. The CDR3 contains 14 residues. The chain's CDR3 is CASRNSGVYNEQFF. Here the CDR3 DNA reads TGCGCCAGCAGAAATAGCGGGGTATACAATGAGCAGTTCTTC.

V gene TRBV18 combines with J gene TRBJ2-7; D is possibly TRBD1 (5 bases). The CDR3 contains 15 residues. Per the germline V gene, CDR1 is KGHSH and CDR2 is LQKENI. With 4 bases removed from V and 1 base from J, the gap between germline ends came to 14 bases. CDR3 loop: CASSRVPDKSYEQYF. In DNA, the CDR3 is TGTGCCAGCTCACGGGTGCCGGACAAGTCCTACGAGCAGTACTTC.